This T cell receptor (beta chain) was documented in a study of blood T cell repertoires in COVID-19 (dated by TCRdb to the early 2020s). For the study in its entirety: Samples from collaborators originated in the United States, Italy and Spain and spanned both the acute and convalescent phases of COVID-19. A freely available public database, intended as a resource for researchers studying the immune response to SARS-CoV-2, is where the repertoires were released. Samples were obtained from the ongoing ImmuneRACE study (first 160 participants) and from 1,254 subjects provided by 6 global collaborators. Deeply sampled blood TCRbeta repertoires from subjects exposed to, actively infected with, or recovered from COVID-19 were included in the dataset. The material from the prospective study consisted of cDNA or gDNA derived from T cells, B-cell-depleted T cells, or PBMCs. A de-identified subject ID, COVID-19 status, age in years and sex were almost always included in the sample metadata. HLA class I and class II types, where available, came from metadata supplied by the sample provider rather than from assay-based typing. The investigation overall reported the following: The quantity of clinical and demographic metadata differed by source and by participant and was supplied without curation.

The collaborating institutions used their own protocols to collect whole blood in K2EDTA tubes. For TCRbeta analysis, collaborator samples were shipped as frozen whole blood, as isolated PBMCs, or as DNA extracted from either sample type. The immunoSEQ Assay, a bias-controlled multiplex PCR, was used to amplify TCRbeta CDR3 regions from genomic DNA. The study's own analysis went as follows. The number of nucleated cells in each sample was estimated by amplification of reference gene primers within the assay. Sequence reads were collapsed and filtered to measure the absolute abundance of every unique TCRbeta CDR3 rearrangement. Productive Simpson clonality was computed per sample as the square root of Simpson's diversity index over productive rearrangements. Not all clones reach the TCRdb copy of this immuneACCESS table, which keeps in-frame sequences only. Checked studies attribute under half of the gap to unresolved V genes and leave the rest unexplained. V and J calls and clone size are copied from that table; D and trimming were computed from the DNA. Here the sample has around 140,000 clones; approximately 88% occur a single time. Jointly, the top ten make up around a tenth of the sample.

At the junction V is shortened by 0 bases and J by 8 bases; bases outside the gene matches: 0. The CDR3 starts with the cysteine, ends with the phenylalanine, and has 12 residues. The kept DNA is CDR3 alone, 36 bases in frame from the first base. With respect to this clone: The antigen this receptor binds is unknown. Base qualities were left out, and no much larger clone turns up one base away.

Input material: peripheral blood. The rearranged chain carries TRBV12-3 or TRBV12-4 and TRBJ1-2, and 7 junction bases match TRBD1. The receptor's source is a man aged 50-60 years with acute or convalescent COVID-19. The DNA reads TGTGCCAGCAGTTTAGCGGACAGGGGCTACACCTTC. This is translated as CASSLADRGYTF.